The rows below give T cell receptor beta chains drawn from one sample of a study of CD4 T cells in relation to SARS-CoV-2 and coronaviruses. Antigens of these TCRs are unknown. The table came from immunoSEQ multiplex PCR; TCRdb's copy has only in-frame clones and leaves some out. The sample records about 20,000 clones, about three quarters being singletons. The sequencing input was CD4+ T cells from PBMCs, cultured in vitro. These receptors were collected from a human donor in good health. Both conserved end residues are part of each CDR3. Fields, in order: CDR3 protein, CDR3 DNA, V gene, D gene, CDR3 length, J gene, clone size. D genes are given only for firm matches. The size entry is marked missing in some rows and otherwise reads once, few, many or a size class.

CDR3aa: CASSSGRGSTDTQYF; CDR3nt: TGCGCCAGCAGCTCCGGGAGGGGTAGCACAGATACGCAGTATTTT; v_gene: TRBV5-1; d_gene: TRBD2; len: 15; j_gene: TRBJ2-3; abundance: .
CDR3aa: CASSDRTYTDTQYF; CDR3nt: TGTGCCAGCAGCGATAGGACCTACACAGATACGCAGTATTTT; v_gene: TRBV5-4; d_gene: .; len: 14; j_gene: TRBJ2-3; abundance: .
CDR3aa: CASSFGGAQPQHF; CDR3nt: TGTGCCAGCAGTTTTGGGGGGGCTCAGCCCCAGCATTTT; v_gene: TRBV12-3/TRBV12-4; d_gene: .; len: 13; j_gene: TRBJ1-5; abundance: .
CDR3aa: CAISESYWPSTDTQYF; CDR3nt: TGTGCCATCAGTGAGTCATACTGGCCTAGCACAGATACGCAGTATTTT; v_gene: TRBV10-3; d_gene: .; len: 16; j_gene: TRBJ2-3; abundance: once
CDR3aa: CASSPGGGGTGELFF; CDR3nt: TGTGCCAGCAGCCCAGGGGGGGGTGGCACCGGGGAGCTGTTTTTT; v_gene: TRBV3-1/TRBV3-2; d_gene: .; len: 15; j_gene: TRBJ2-2; abundance: .
CDR3aa: CASSPSGREGDTQYF; CDR3nt: TGTGCCAGCAGCCCTAGCGGGAGGGAAGGAGATACGCAGTATTTT; v_gene: TRBV5-4; d_gene: TRBD2; len: 15; j_gene: TRBJ2-3; abundance: .
CDR3aa: CASSGSRGSEQFF; CDR3nt: TGCGCCAGCAGCGGCTCGCGGGGTAGTGAGCAGTTCTTC; v_gene: TRBV10-1; d_gene: .; len: 13; j_gene: TRBJ2-1; abundance: .
CDR3aa: CASSGEKLFF; CDR3nt: TGTGCCAGCAGTGGTGAAAAACTGTTTTTT; v_gene: TRBV2; d_gene: .; len: 10; j_gene: TRBJ1-4; abundance: once
CDR3aa: CASRSGTVTDTQYF; CDR3nt: TGTGCCAGCAGATCCGGGACTGTCACAGATACGCAGTATTTT; v_gene: TRBV5-4; d_gene: .; len: 14; j_gene: TRBJ2-3; abundance: .
CDR3aa: CASSNGLAGLEQYF; CDR3nt: TGCGCCAGCAGCAACGGACTAGCGGGATTGGAGCAGTACTTC; v_gene: TRBV5-1; d_gene: TRBD2; len: 14; j_gene: TRBJ2-7; abundance: .
CDR3aa: CASSLGLGQETQYF; CDR3nt: TGTGCCAGCAGCCTGGGACTAGGACAAGAGACCCAGTACTTC; v_gene: TRBV7-7; d_gene: TRBD2; len: 14; j_gene: TRBJ2-5; abundance: .
CDR3aa: CASSPLPGRLTGEQYF; CDR3nt: TGTGCCAGCAGTCCCCTTCCGGGGAGGTTAACGGGAGAGCAGTACTTC; v_gene: TRBV6-6; d_gene: .; len: 16; j_gene: TRBJ2-7; abundance: once
CDR3aa: CASSLQGNYEQYF; CDR3nt: TGTGCCAGCAGCTTACAGGGAAATTACGAGCAGTACTTC; v_gene: TRBV7-8; d_gene: .; len: 13; j_gene: TRBJ2-7; abundance: .
CDR3aa: CASSLEPGTTVYGYTF; CDR3nt: TGTGCCAGCAGCCTAGAGCCGGGGACAACCGTTTATGGCTACACCTTC; v_gene: TRBV6-2/TRBV6-3; d_gene: .; len: 16; j_gene: TRBJ1-2; abundance: .
CDR3aa: CAWSQPDRGMNEQFF; CDR3nt: TGTGCCTGGAGCCAACCGGACAGGGGGATGAATGAGCAGTTCTTC; v_gene: TRBV30; d_gene: TRBD1; len: 15; j_gene: TRBJ2-1; abundance: .
CDR3aa: CASSILGQGEYGYTF; CDR3nt: TGCGCCAGCAGCATCCTCGGACAGGGGGAATATGGCTACACCTTC; v_gene: TRBV5-1; d_gene: TRBD1; len: 15; j_gene: TRBJ1-2; abundance: .
CDR3aa: CASSFTRKTGDRGAGELFF; CDR3nt: TGTGCCAGCAGCTTTACGCGGAAAACAGGGGATCGGGGTGCCGGGGAGCTGTTTTTT; v_gene: TRBV7-6; d_gene: TRBD1; len: 19; j_gene: TRBJ2-2; abundance: .
CDR3aa: CASSLAAQGSLLGTEAFF; CDR3nt: TGCGCCAGCAGCTTGGCCGCTCAGGGGTCCCTACTCGGGACTGAAGCTTTCTTT; v_gene: TRBV5-1; d_gene: .; len: 18; j_gene: TRBJ1-1; abundance: .
CDR3aa: CASGPDTDTQYF; CDR3nt: TGTGCTAGTGGTCCCGATACAGATACGCAGTATTTT; v_gene: TRBV12-5; d_gene: .; len: 12; j_gene: TRBJ2-3; abundance: once
CDR3aa: CAWSPTSSGRWNEQFF; CDR3nt: TGTGCCTGGAGTCCCACGAGTAGCGGGAGATGGAATGAGCAGTTCTTC; v_gene: TRBV30; d_gene: TRBD2; len: 16; j_gene: TRBJ2-1; abundance: .
CDR3aa: CASSQDSTGANVLTF; CDR3nt: TGTGCCAGCAGCCAAGATTCGACTGGGGCCAACGTCCTGACTTTC; v_gene: TRBV3-1/TRBV3-2; d_gene: .; len: 15; j_gene: TRBJ2-6; abundance: once
CDR3aa: CASSPYPGQGNTEAFF; CDR3nt: TGCGCCAGCAGCCCCTACCCTGGACAGGGAAACACTGAAGCTTTCTTT; v_gene: TRBV4-1; d_gene: TRBD1; len: 16; j_gene: TRBJ1-1; abundance: .
CDR3aa: CSASRQNRGYEQYF; CDR3nt: TGCAGTGCTAGTCGACAGAACCGGGGCTACGAGCAGTACTTC; v_gene: TRBV20-1; d_gene: .; len: 14; j_gene: TRBJ2-7; abundance: .
CDR3aa: CAWSVPKTGSSYEQYF; CDR3nt: TGTGCCTGGAGTGTGCCTAAGACAGGGAGCTCCTACGAGCAGTACTTC; v_gene: TRBV30; d_gene: TRBD1; len: 16; j_gene: TRBJ2-7; abundance: .
CDR3aa: CASSPQRDVGNEQFF; CDR3nt: TGTGCCAGCAGCCCCCAGCGGGATGTCGGCAATGAGCAGTTCTTC; v_gene: TRBV4-2; d_gene: TRBD2; len: 15; j_gene: TRBJ2-1; abundance: few
CDR3aa: CAIQGTTDTQYF; CDR3nt: TGTGCCATCCAGGGGACCACAGATACGCAGTATTTT; v_gene: TRBV10-3; d_gene: .; len: 12; j_gene: TRBJ2-3; abundance: .
CDR3aa: CATSFQGNEQFF; CDR3nt: TGTGCCACCAGTTTTCAGGGCAATGAGCAGTTCTTC; v_gene: TRBV24-1; d_gene: .; len: 12; j_gene: TRBJ2-1; abundance: .
CDR3aa: CASSFGSRQSSGYGYTF; CDR3nt: TGCGCCAGCAGCTTCGGCAGCCGACAGTCAAGCGGCTATGGCTACACCTTC; v_gene: TRBV5-1; d_gene: .; len: 17; j_gene: TRBJ1-2; abundance: .
CDR3aa: CASSPRWGTEAFF; CDR3nt: TGTGCCAGCAGCCCCCGATGGGGGACTGAAGCTTTCTTT; v_gene: TRBV7-9; d_gene: .; len: 13; j_gene: TRBJ1-1; abundance: .
CDR3aa: CASFTASTGETQYF; CDR3nt: TGTGCCAGCTTTACCGCCTCCACGGGGGAGACCCAGTACTTC; v_gene: TRBV6-5; d_gene: .; len: 14; j_gene: TRBJ2-5; abundance: once
CDR3aa: CASSEWAVDQETQYF; CDR3nt: TGTGCCAGCAGTGAGTGGGCAGTCGATCAAGAGACCCAGTACTTC; v_gene: TRBV25-1; d_gene: .; len: 15; j_gene: TRBJ2-5; abundance: .
CDR3aa: CASSIYGGRQPQHF; CDR3nt: TGTGCCAGTAGTATATATGGGGGCAGGCAGCCCCAGCATTTT; v_gene: TRBV19; d_gene: .; len: 14; j_gene: TRBJ1-5; abundance: .
CDR3aa: CAISKLQGSGNTIYF; CDR3nt: TGTGCCATCAGTAAACTGCAGGGTTCCGGAAACACCATATATTTT; v_gene: TRBV10-3; d_gene: .; len: 15; j_gene: TRBJ1-3; abundance: .
CDR3aa: CAWSGETQYF; CDR3nt: TGTGCCTGGAGTGGGGAGACCCAGTACTTC; v_gene: TRBV30; d_gene: .; len: 10; j_gene: TRBJ2-5; abundance: .
CDR3aa: CASSVGPGGLEQYF; CDR3nt: TGTGCCAGCAGTGTGGGACCGGGTGGTTTGGAGCAGTACTTC; v_gene: TRBV2; d_gene: .; len: 14; j_gene: TRBJ2-7; abundance: .
CDR3aa: CASSTLGADNEQFF; CDR3nt: TGTGCCAGCAGTACGTTGGGGGCGGACAATGAGCAGTTCTTC; v_gene: TRBV2; d_gene: .; len: 14; j_gene: TRBJ2-1; abundance: .
CDR3aa: CASSVAGGLSYNEQFF; CDR3nt: TGTGCCAGCAGCGTAGCGGGTGGCTTGTCCTACAATGAGCAGTTCTTC; v_gene: TRBV9; d_gene: .; len: 16; j_gene: TRBJ2-1; abundance: .
CDR3aa: CAWNTLAGLAGGPTIYEQYF; CDR3nt: TGTGCCTGGAATACCCTCGCGGGACTAGCGGGAGGCCCAACCATTTACGAGCAGTACTTC; v_gene: TRBV30; d_gene: TRBD2; len: 20; j_gene: TRBJ2-7; abundance: few
CDR3aa: CASSVGSDGYTF; CDR3nt: TGTGCCAGCAGCGTAGGTTCGGATGGCTACACCTTC; v_gene: TRBV9; d_gene: .; len: 12; j_gene: TRBJ1-2; abundance: few
CDR3aa: CASRGVRSEQFF; CDR3nt: TGTGCCAGCAGGGGCGTCCGGAGTGAGCAGTTCTTC; v_gene: TRBV12-3/TRBV12-4; d_gene: .; len: 12; j_gene: TRBJ2-1; abundance: few
CDR3aa: CASSPGTGAYSNQPQHF; CDR3nt: TGCGCCAGCAGCCCCGGGACAGGGGCATATAGCAATCAGCCCCAGCATTTT; v_gene: TRBV5-1; d_gene: TRBD1; len: 17; j_gene: TRBJ1-5; abundance: .
CDR3aa: CASGFTGTGREKLFF; CDR3nt: TGTGCTAGTGGTTTTACGGGGACAGGCCGCGAAAAACTGTTTTTT; v_gene: TRBV12-5; d_gene: TRBD1; len: 15; j_gene: TRBJ1-4; abundance: .
CDR3aa: CASSQVLGLAGAPGELFF; CDR3nt: TGTGCCAGCAGCCAAGTATTAGGACTAGCGGGAGCCCCCGGGGAGCTGTTTTTT; v_gene: TRBV3-1/TRBV3-2; d_gene: TRBD2; len: 18; j_gene: TRBJ2-2; abundance: .
CDR3aa: CASLRTGIPYEQYF; CDR3nt: TGTGCCAGTCTCCGGACAGGGATTCCCTACGAGCAGTACTTC; v_gene: TRBV5-6; d_gene: TRBD1; len: 14; j_gene: TRBJ2-7; abundance: .
CDR3aa: CASSYDTDTQYF; CDR3nt: TGTGCCAGCAGTTACGACACAGATACGCAGTATTTT; v_gene: TRBV6-6; d_gene: .; len: 12; j_gene: TRBJ2-3; abundance: .